This TCR beta chain was sequenced for a study of cytotoxic CD8 clonotypes in ibrutinib-treated CLL (dated by TCRdb to the early 2020s). About the full investigation: The cohort included around 15 treatment-naive and roughly 10 relapsed/refractory patients; 17 to 18 were IGHV unmutated. Responses were partial in roughly 24 patients and complete in 2; after median approximately 67 months follow-up, some 14 stayed in remission and around 12 progressed. The response samples were drawn at a median of approximately twelve months into treatment, with a range of roughly 6 to 40 months. On average, each sample yielded around 270,000 productive templates and tens of thousands of productive rearrangements. Longitudinal samples were available for about 30% of the roughly 90 trial participants. Cryopreserved peripheral blood mononuclear cells were obtained before treatment, at response, and at either sustained remission or disease progression. Every sample from remission and from progressive disease was obtained while the patients were still on ibrutinib.

A distance of 11 bases separates the germline ends of V and J, which lose 0 bases and 2 bases respectively. According to the germline V gene, CDR1 reads LGHNT and CDR2 reads FRNRAP. The cysteine opens and the phenylalanine closes a CDR3 of 16 amino acids. The read is trimmed to its CDR3 DNA, 48 bases read in frame from base 1. Regarding this clone: Its antigen remains undetermined. No base quality information exists; no much larger clone differs at one position.

Study-wide conclusions, independent of this receptor: Sustained-remission and progressing patients did not have matched sampling times, and lymph node repertoires were not examined. Clonality increased at ibrutinib response, stayed stable in sustained remission, and fell back toward baseline at progression. Baseline clonality was found to be higher than that of age-matched healthy donors and was strongly correlated with circulating CD8+ T-cell counts. Public clonotypes were rare and either shrank or stayed stable during treatment, and the rise in clonality at ibrutinib response reflected expansion of private clonotypes.

Taken with the paper, the label for time point translates to: about eleven months on ibrutinib. For TCR beta library preparation, roughly 2 micrograms of genomic DNA was extracted from cryopreserved PBMCs. Longitudinal blood samples from CLL patients receiving ibrutinib monotherapy were subjected to high-throughput TCR beta sequencing. The patients took part in an open-label, single-center phase 2 trial of ibrutinib monotherapy. A MiSeq instrument was used for deep resolution sequencing, which targeted depths ranging from 1 in 1 million up to 1 in 200,000 T cells, with coverage averaging 10x for each clonotype. The immunoSEQ hsTCRB Kit was used to generate the TCR beta libraries. Regarding the original processing steps: The data were analyzed with ImmunoSEQ Analyzer and ImmunoSEQ Data Assistant, and V, D and J gene assignments followed IMGT definitions. Clonality, with values ranging from 0 to 1, was calculated as one minus the normalized Shannon entropy of productive rearrangement frequencies. Public clonotype analysis was restricted to overrepresented clonotypes comprising at least 0.05% of each patient's repertoire. Approximately 13 age-matched healthy donor repertoires from immuneACCESS served as clonality controls. Entries here come from immuneACCESS through TCRdb and include only in-frame sequences with V and J called. Some clones fail to appear in such tables; in the studies checked, an unresolved V gene covers under half of the shortfall, and the cause of the remainder is unknown. V and J calls and clone size are those listed in that table; D and trimming were worked out from the DNA. The sample data list around 70,000 clones, and 90% of these were observed just once. The ten most abundant clones make up around 3.3% of the sample.

The chain was built from TRBV12-5 and TRBJ1-5, with the identity of the D gene unclear. The sequence derives from a human donor with chronic lymphocytic leukemia. The source was PBMCs, collected after 12 months of ibrutinib treatment. CDR3 protein: CASGLVRGIGNQPQHF. In nucleotides, the sequence is TGTGCTAGTGGTTTGGTACGTGGTATTGGCAATCAGCCCCAGCATTTT.